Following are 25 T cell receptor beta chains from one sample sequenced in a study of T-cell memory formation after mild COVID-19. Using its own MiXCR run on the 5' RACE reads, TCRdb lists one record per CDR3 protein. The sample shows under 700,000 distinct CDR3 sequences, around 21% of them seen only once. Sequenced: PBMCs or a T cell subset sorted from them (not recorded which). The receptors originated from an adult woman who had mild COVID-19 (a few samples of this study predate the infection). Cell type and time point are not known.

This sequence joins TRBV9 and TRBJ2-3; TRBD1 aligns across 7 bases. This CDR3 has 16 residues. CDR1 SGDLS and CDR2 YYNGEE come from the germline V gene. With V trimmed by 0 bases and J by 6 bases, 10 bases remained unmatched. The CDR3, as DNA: TGTGCCAGCAGCGTAGGATTCGACAGGGCTAGGGATACGCAGTATTTT. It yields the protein CASSVGFDRARDTQYF.

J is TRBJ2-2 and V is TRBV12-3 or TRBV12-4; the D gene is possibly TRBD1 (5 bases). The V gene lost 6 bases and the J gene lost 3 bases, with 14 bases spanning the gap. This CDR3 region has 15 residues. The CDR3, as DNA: TGTGCCAGCAGCCTGGGGCAGAGTTACACCGGGGAGCTGTTTTTT. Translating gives CASSLGQSYTGELFF.

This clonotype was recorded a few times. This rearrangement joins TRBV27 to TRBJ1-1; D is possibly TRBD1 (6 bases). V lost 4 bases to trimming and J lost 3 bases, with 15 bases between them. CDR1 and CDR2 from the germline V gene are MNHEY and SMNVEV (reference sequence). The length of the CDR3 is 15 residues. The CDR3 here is CASSWSQGRDTEAFF. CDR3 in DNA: TGTGCCAGCAGTTGGTCTCAGGGGAGGGACACTGAAGCTTTCTTT.

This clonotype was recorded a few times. For the CDR3, the DNA is TGTGCCAGCAGCTGGGGACAGGGTCTTTTATCCTACGAGCAGTACTTC. Amino acid sequence: CASSWGQGLLSYEQYF. The chain is built from TRBV7-9 and TRBJ2-7; 9 nucleotides line up with TRBD1. CDR3 size: 16 residues. CDR1 is SEHNR, CDR2 FQNEAQ, per germline (reference sequence). The V and J ends lost 4 bases and 1 base, in that order; junction bases with no gene match: 8.

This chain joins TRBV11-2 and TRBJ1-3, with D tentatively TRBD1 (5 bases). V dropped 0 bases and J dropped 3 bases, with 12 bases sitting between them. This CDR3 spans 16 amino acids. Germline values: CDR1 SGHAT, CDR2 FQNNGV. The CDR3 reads CASSLDPGVHGNTIYF. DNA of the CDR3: TGTGCCAGCAGCTTAGATCCGGGGGTCCATGGAAACACCATATATTTT.

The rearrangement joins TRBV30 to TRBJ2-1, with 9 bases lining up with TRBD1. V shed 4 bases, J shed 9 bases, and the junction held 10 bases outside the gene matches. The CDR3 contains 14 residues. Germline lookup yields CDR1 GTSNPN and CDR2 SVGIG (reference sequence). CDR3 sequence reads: CAWMEDRGGSEQFF. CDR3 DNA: TGTGCCTGGATGGAGGACAGGGGTGGGTCTGAGCAGTTCTTC. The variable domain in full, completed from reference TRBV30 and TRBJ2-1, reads SQTIHQWPATLVQPVGSPLSLECTVEGTSNPNLYWYRQAAGRGLQLLFYSVGIGQISSEVPQNLSASRPQDRQFILSSKKLLLSDSGFYLCAWMEDRGGSEQFFGPGTRLTVL.

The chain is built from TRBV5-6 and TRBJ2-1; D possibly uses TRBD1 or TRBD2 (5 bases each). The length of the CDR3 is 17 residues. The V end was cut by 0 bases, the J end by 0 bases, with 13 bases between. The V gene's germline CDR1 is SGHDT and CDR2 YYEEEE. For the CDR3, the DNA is TGTGCCAGCAGCTTGGACGGGACCTATAGCTCCTACAATGAGCAGTTCTTC. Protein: CASSLDGTYSSYNEQFF.

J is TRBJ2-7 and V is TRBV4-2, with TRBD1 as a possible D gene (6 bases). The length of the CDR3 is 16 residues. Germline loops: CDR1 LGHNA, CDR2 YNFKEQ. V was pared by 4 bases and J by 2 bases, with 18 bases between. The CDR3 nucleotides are TGTGCCAGCAGCCCTTCTCGGACAGAGGGGACCTACGAGCAGTACTTC. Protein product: CASSPSRTEGTYEQYF.

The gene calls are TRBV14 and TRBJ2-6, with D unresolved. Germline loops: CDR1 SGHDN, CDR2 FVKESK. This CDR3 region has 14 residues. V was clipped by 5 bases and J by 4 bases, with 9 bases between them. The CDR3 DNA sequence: TGTGCCAGCAGCAAAGTGAGAGGGGCCAACGTCCTGACTTTC. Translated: CASSKVRGANVLTF.

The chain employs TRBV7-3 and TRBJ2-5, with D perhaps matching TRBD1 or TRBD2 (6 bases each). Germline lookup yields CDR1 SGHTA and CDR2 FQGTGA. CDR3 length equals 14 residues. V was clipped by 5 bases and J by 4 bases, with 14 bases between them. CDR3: CASSPNGGRETQYF. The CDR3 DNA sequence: TGTGCCAGCAGCCCCAACGGGGGCAGAGAGACCCAGTACTTC.

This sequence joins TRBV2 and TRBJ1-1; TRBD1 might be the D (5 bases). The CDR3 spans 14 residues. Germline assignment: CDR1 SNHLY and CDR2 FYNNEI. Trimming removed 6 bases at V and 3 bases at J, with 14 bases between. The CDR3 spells CASRSRARDTEAFF. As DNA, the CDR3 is TGTGCCAGCAGATCCAGAGCCAGGGACACTGAAGCTTTCTTT. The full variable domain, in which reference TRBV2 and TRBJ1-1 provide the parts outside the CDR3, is EPEVTQTPSHQVTQMGQEVILRCVPISNHLYFYWYRQILGQKVEFLVSFYNNEISEKSEIFDDQFSVERPDGSNFTLKIRSTKLEDSAMYFCASRSRARDTEAFFGQGTRLTVV.

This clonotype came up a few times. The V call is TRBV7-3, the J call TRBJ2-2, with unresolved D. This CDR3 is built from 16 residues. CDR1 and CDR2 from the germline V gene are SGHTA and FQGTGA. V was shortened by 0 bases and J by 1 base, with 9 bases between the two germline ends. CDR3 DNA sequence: TGTGCCAGCAGCTTAACGTCTGGCGGGAACACCGGGGAGCTGTTTTTT. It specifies CASSLTSGGNTGELFF.

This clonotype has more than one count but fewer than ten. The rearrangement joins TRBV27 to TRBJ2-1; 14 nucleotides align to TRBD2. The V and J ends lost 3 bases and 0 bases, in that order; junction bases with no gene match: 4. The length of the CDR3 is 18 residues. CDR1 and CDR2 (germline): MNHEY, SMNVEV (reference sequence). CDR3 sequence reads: CASSFGLAGGHSYNEQFF. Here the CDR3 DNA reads TGTGCCAGCAGTTTCGGACTAGCGGGAGGCCACTCCTACAATGAGCAGTTCTTC.

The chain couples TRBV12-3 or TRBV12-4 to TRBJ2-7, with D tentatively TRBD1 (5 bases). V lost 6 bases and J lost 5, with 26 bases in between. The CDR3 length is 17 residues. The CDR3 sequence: CASSPVLYLGRVNEQYF. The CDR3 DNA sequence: TGTGCCAGCAGCCCCGTTCTGTATTTGGGCAGGGTCAACGAGCAGTACTTC.

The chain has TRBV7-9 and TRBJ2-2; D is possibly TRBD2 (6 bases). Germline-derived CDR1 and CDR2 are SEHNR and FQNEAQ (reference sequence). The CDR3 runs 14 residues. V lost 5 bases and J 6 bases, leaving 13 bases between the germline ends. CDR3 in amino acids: CASSPRLVPGELFF. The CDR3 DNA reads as TGTGCCAGCAGCCCTAGACTAGTCCCCGGGGAGCTGTTTTTT.

The CDR3 loop is CASKTPWQDAFF. CDR3 DNA: TGTGCCAGCAAAACGCCGTGGCAGGATGCTTTCTTT. J is TRBJ1-1 and V is TRBV12-3 or TRBV12-4, with unresolved D. The CDR3 loop spans 12 amino acids. Between the trimmed V and J ends, which lost 7 bases and 11 bases, there was a span of 17 bases.

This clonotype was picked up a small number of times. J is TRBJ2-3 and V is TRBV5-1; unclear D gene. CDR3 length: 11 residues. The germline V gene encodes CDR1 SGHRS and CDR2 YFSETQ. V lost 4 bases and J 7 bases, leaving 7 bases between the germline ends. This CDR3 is CASSVQNTQYF. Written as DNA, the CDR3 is TGCGCCAGCAGCGTACAAAATACGCAGTATTTT.

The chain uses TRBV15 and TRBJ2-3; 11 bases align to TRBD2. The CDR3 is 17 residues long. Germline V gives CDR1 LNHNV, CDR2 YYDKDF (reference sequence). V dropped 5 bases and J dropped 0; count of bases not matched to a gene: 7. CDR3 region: CATSARLAGPSTDTQYF. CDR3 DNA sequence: TGTGCCACCAGCGCGAGACTAGCGGGACCGAGCACAGATACGCAGTATTTT.

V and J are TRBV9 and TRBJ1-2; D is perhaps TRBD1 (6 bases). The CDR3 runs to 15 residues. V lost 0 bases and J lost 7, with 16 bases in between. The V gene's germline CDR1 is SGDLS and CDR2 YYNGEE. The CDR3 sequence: CASSVGPSTGSGYTF. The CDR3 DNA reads TGTGCCAGCAGCGTAGGCCCAAGCACAGGGAGTGGCTACACCTTC.

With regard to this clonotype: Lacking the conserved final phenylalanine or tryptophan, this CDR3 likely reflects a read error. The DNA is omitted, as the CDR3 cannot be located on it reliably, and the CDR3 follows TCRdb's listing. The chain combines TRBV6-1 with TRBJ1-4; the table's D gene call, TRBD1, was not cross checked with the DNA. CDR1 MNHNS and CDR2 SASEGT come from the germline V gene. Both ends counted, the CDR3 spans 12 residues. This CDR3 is CASSLTGDLQWI.

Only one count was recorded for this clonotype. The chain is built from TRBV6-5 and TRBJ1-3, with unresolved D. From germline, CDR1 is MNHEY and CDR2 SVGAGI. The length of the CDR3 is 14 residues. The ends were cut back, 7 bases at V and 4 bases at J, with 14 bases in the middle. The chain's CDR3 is CASTPAGSGNTIYF. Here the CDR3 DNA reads TGTGCCAGCACCCCCGCAGGTTCGGGAAACACCATATATTTT.

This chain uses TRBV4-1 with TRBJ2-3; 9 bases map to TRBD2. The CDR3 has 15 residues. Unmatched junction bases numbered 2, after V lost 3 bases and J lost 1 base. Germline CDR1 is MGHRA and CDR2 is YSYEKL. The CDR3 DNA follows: TGCGCCAGCAGCCATGCTAGCGGGGGCACAGATACGCAGTATTTT. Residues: CASSHASGGTDTQYF.

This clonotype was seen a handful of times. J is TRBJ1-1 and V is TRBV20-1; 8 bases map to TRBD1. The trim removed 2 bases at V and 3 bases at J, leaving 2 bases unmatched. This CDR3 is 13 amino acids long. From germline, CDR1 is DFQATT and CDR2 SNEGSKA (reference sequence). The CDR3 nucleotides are TGCAGTGCTAGACAGGGGGCGGACACTGAAGCTTTCTTT. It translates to CSARQGADTEAFF.

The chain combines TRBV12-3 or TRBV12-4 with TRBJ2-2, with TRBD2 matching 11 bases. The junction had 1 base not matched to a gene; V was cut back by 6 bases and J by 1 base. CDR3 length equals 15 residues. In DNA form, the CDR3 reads TGTGCCAGCAGGGGGACTAGCGGGAACACCGGGGAGCTGTTTTTT. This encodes CASRGTSGNTGELFF.

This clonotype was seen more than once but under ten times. DNA of the CDR3: TGTGCCAGTACCCAATGGGACGGTCTTCAATTCTTC. As protein: CASTQWDGLQFF. The genes are TRBV19 and TRBJ2-1; D tentatively reads TRBD1 or TRBD2 (5 bases each). Trimming pared 7 bases from V and 16 bases from J, leaving 20 bases between. Germline V gene sequence: CDR1 LNHDA, CDR2 SQIVND (reference sequence). The CDR3 is 12 amino acids.